The next 21 T cell receptor beta chains were all read from a single sample in a study of blood T cell repertoires in COVID-19. Sequencing used immunoSEQ multiplex PCR; TCRdb keeps in-frame clones, though not all of them. The sample holds some 120,000 clones, roughly 90% seen once. Sequencing was performed on peripheral blood. The receptors shown here come from a man aged 45-65 years with acute or convalescent COVID-19.

This clone has a handful of counts. The rearrangement links TRBV11-2 to TRBJ2-3, with D unresolved. The CDR3 totals 13 residues. Germline V lookup: CDR1 SGHAT, CDR2 FQNNGV. V was shortened by 8 bases and J by 2 bases, with 11 bases between the two germline ends. The CDR3 sequence: CASAQRATDTQYF. Written as DNA, the CDR3 is TGTGCCAGCGCCCAAAGAGCCACAGATACGCAGTATTTT.

The chain combines TRBV30 with TRBJ1-5; TRBD1 might be the D (5 bases). This CDR3 has 14 residues. Trimming pared 0 bases from V and 6 bases from J, leaving 12 bases between. Germline-derived CDR1 and CDR2 are GTSNPN and SVGIG (reference sequence). For the CDR3, the DNA is TGTGCCTGGAGTGTGGGGGGGGATCCTCAGCCCCAGCATTTT. Translated: CAWSVGGDPQPQHF.

The V call is TRBV5-4, the J call TRBJ2-7; 9 nucleotides align to TRBD2. With V trimmed by 5 bases and J by 0 bases, 6 bases remained unmatched. This CDR3 contains 15 residues. Germline-derived CDR1 and CDR2 are SGHNT and YYREEE (reference sequence). The CDR3 coding sequence is TGTGCCAGCAGAACGAGCGGGAGGAGCTCCTACGAGCAGTACTTC. The encoded protein is CASRTSGRSSYEQYF.

V usage is TRBV4-1 and J usage is TRBJ2-7; a possible D gene is TRBD1 (6 bases). This CDR3 has 14 residues. V lost 1 base and J lost 6, with 13 bases in between. Germline V gene sequence: CDR1 MGHRA, CDR2 YSYEKL. This chain's CDR3 is CASSQVSQGSEQYF. The CDR3 nucleotides read TGCGCCAGCAGCCAAGTCTCCCAGGGGAGCGAGCAGTACTTC.

The chain couples TRBV15 to TRBJ2-2, with D unclear. CDR3 length equals 14 residues. Germline CDR1 reads LNHNV; CDR2 reads YYDKDF (reference sequence). Trimming stripped 0 bases from V and 4 bases from J, with 6 bases between. The CDR3 is CATSRDTGTGELFF. The CDR3 DNA reads TGTGCCACCAGCAGAGATACCGGCACCGGGGAGCTGTTTTTT.

The V gene is TRBV15, the J gene TRBJ2-3, with 9 bases lining up with TRBD2. With 8 bases clipped from V and 3 bases from J, the junction kept 6 bases outside the gene matches. The CDR3 runs to 14 residues. CDR1 and CDR2 (germline): LNHNV, YYDKDF (reference sequence). The CDR3 region is CATRSGSGTDTQYF. The DNA for the CDR3 is TGTGCCACCCGTAGCGGGAGTGGGACAGATACGCAGTATTTT.

V is TRBV5-1 and J is TRBJ2-1, with 7 bases fitting TRBD2. The CDR3 sequence is 13 residues long. The germline gives CDR1 SGHRS, CDR2 YFSETQ. The J segment lost 5 bases and the V segment lost 7 bases, leaving 6 bases of the junction unmatched. CDR3 DNA: TGCGCCAGCTGCCGGGACTACAACAATGAGCAGTTCTTC. Translation gives CASCRDYNNEQFF.

J is TRBJ2-3 and V is TRBV11-1; D is perhaps TRBD2 (6 bases). Germline values: CDR1 SGHAT, CDR2 FQDESV (reference sequence). V lost 2 bases, J lost 0 bases, and 12 bases lay in between. This CDR3 has 16 amino acids. The CDR3 protein is CASSLRRGTSTDTQYF. The CDR3, as DNA: TGTGCCAGCAGCTTAAGGAGAGGGACTAGCACAGATACGCAGTATTTT.

The V gene is TRBV12-5, the J gene TRBJ1-5; D unresolved. The CDR3 contains 17 residues. Germline V gene data show CDR1 as LGHNT and CDR2 as FRNRAP. The ends were cut back, 0 bases at V and 0 bases at J, with 12 bases in the middle. CDR3 sequence reads: CASGLVVGSYSNQPQHF. CDR3 coding DNA: TGTGCTAGTGGTTTGGTCGTGGGCAGTTATAGCAATCAGCCCCAGCATTTT.

In this sample, this clone turned up a few times. The chain employs TRBV7-7 and TRBJ1-4, with a possible D match to TRBD1 (6 bases). The CDR3 totals 12 residues. The germline V gene has CDR1 SSHAT and CDR2 FNYEAQ (reference sequence). Between the trimmed V and J ends, which lost 5 bases and 8 bases, there was a span of 9 bases. CDR3 coding DNA: TGTGCCAGCAGCCAAACAGGGGAAAAACTGTTTTTT. This sequence encodes CASSQTGEKLFF.

The V gene is TRBV3-1 (or the pseudogene TRBV3-2), the J gene TRBJ1-5; 8 positions match TRBD1. This CDR3 is built from 14 residues. Trimming removed 5 bases from V and 3 bases from J; junction bases left unmatched: 3. Germline V lookup: CDR1 LGHDT, CDR2 YNNKEL (reference sequence). The CDR3 reads CASSRTGTNQPQHF. As DNA, the CDR3 is TGTGCCAGCAGCAGGACAGGGACCAATCAGCCCCAGCATTTT.

The chain recombines TRBV30 with TRBJ2-1; 11 positions agree with TRBD2. Germline CDR1 GTSNPN, CDR2 SVGIG (reference sequence). V shed 5 bases and J 9 bases; nucleotides not matched to a gene: 15. This CDR3 region has 16 residues. CDR3: CAWGRGPVAGGAEQFF. In DNA, the CDR3 is TGTGCCTGGGGGAGAGGTCCCGTAGCGGGAGGGGCTGAGCAGTTCTTC.

This clone was seen only once. The rearrangement links TRBV5-1 to TRBJ1-5, with D hard to call. Trimming removed 0 bases from V and 7 bases from J, with 11 bases in between. The CDR3 runs 14 residues. Germline CDR1 is SGHRS and CDR2 is YFSETQ. The CDR3 loop reads CASSLGGLDQPQHF. CDR3 sequence (DNA): TGCGCCAGCAGCTTGGGAGGATTAGACCAGCCCCAGCATTTT.

The chain's CDR3 is CASTLTDYNSPLHF. CDR3 bases: TGTGCCAGCACCCTGACAGACTATAATTCACCCCTCCACTTT. The V call is TRBV6-5, the J call TRBJ1-6; possible D gene TRBD1, 5 bases. This CDR3 comprises 14 residues. Per the germline V gene, CDR1 is MNHEY and CDR2 is SVGAGI. The V end was cut by 7 bases, the J end by 3 bases, with 10 bases between.

This sequence joins TRBV12-3 or TRBV12-4 and TRBJ1-1, with D unclear. V was shortened by 3 bases and J by 1 base, with 6 bases between the two germline ends. This CDR3 has 13 residues. The DNA for the CDR3 is TGTGCCAGCAGTTTTGAGGCGAACACTGAAGCTTTCTTT. This encodes CASSFEANTEAFF.

The chain combines TRBV4-1 with TRBJ2-7; TRBD1 aligns across 8 bases. The ends lost 3 bases at V and 6 bases at J; junction bases unmatched: 10. Germline loops: CDR1 MGHRA, CDR2 YSYEKL. The CDR3 spans 15 residues. CDR3 sequence: CASSQRGQGKSEQYF. The CDR3 region has the DNA TGCGCCAGCAGCCAGCGAGGACAGGGAAAGTCCGAGCAGTACTTC.

This chain links TRBV6-6 with TRBJ1-6, with a weak D call TRBD1 (5 bases). V lost 4 bases and J lost 9, with 10 bases in between. Germline V CDR1 and CDR2: MNHNY, SVGAGI (reference sequence). The CDR3 is made up of 13 amino acids. In DNA form, the CDR3 reads TGTGCCAGCAGTTCAGGGTCCGGTTCACCCCTCCACTTT. Its translation is CASSSGSGSPLHF.

This rearrangement joins TRBV7-2 to TRBJ2-3; TRBD2 agrees at 7 bases. In germline, CDR1 is SGHTA, CDR2 FQGNSA. The CDR3 totals 19 residues. V dropped 4 bases and J dropped 5; count of bases not matched to a gene: 21. CDR3 bases: TGTGCCAGCAGCTCCCGGCGTGCGACCGTGGCGGGAGAAATAGATACGCAGTATTTT. Translation gives CASSSRRATVAGEIDTQYF.

This sequence joins TRBV20-1 and TRBJ1-5; D unresolved. The CDR3 totals 13 residues. Germline V gene sequence: CDR1 DFQATT, CDR2 SNEGSKA (reference sequence). V was trimmed by 3 bases and J by 5 bases, leaving 11 bases between them. CDR3 sequence (DNA): TGCAGTGCTAGTCTAGGAGAGGATCAGCCCCAGCATTTT. This sequence encodes CSASLGEDQPQHF.

This rearrangement joins TRBV19 to TRBJ1-5; D is possibly TRBD1 (5 bases). The CDR3 extends over 15 amino acids. V was cut by 7 bases and J by 0 bases, with 13 bases left in between. Germline-derived CDR1 and CDR2 are LNHDA and SQIVND (reference sequence). DNA for the CDR3: TGTGCCAGTACCGCACCAGGGATTAGCAATCAGCCCCAGCATTTT. Its translation is CASTAPGISNQPQHF.

This sequence joins TRBV5-4 and TRBJ2-3; 8 positions agree with TRBD2. The J segment lost 4 bases and the V segment lost 4 bases, leaving 8 bases of the junction unmatched. Per germline, CDR1 SGHNT and CDR2 YYREEE (reference sequence). The CDR3 spans 15 residues. CDR3: CASSPGLVGADTQYF. The CDR3 DNA sequence: TGTGCCAGCAGCCCGGGACTAGTAGGGGCAGATACGCAGTATTTT.